This TCR beta chain was captured in a study of blood T cells in healthy people across ages. Points from the study as a whole: Older age went with lower TCR beta diversity per million T cells, in a roughly linear way.

Using a J-beta primer mix together with a sample-barcoded 5' primer, a second PCR was run for roughly 6 to 11 cycles. TCRdb passed the 5' RACE reads through MiXCR, listing each CDR3 protein once. The sample lists about a million distinct CDR3 sequences; roughly two fifths were seen once. V shed 0 bases and J shed 1 base, with 7 bases lying between them. The V gene's germline CDR1 is DFQATT and CDR2 SNEGSKA (reference sequence). The CDR3 covers 15 residues. This clonotype was seen a few times. No antigen is known for it. The TCR originated in a man between 18 and 35 years old in good health. Sequencing used blood. The genes are TRBV20-1 and TRBJ1-6; tentative D call: TRBD1 (5 bases). The chain's CDR3 is CSARDGGSYNSPLHF. The CDR3 DNA sequence: TGCAGTGCTAGAGATGGGGGATCCTATAATTCACCCCTCCACTTT.